A single sample gave rise to the 19 T cell receptor beta chains below, sequenced in a study of blood T cells in healthy people across ages (dated by TCRdb to between 2015 and 2017). Library method: 5' RACE. These reads were obtained on an Illumina HiSeq 2500. A second roughly 7 to 12 cycle PCR used a sample-barcoded 5' primer and a J-beta primer mix. The public reads were reanalyzed by TCRdb: fastp trimming at Q25, MiXCR alignment, in-frame beta chains only. Each CDR3 protein appears once, grouped with its most common genes and DNA. Recorded for this sample are 850,000 or so distinct CDR3 sequences; roughly 26% of them occurred a single time. The ten largest clonotypes hold around 15% of the sample. Specimen: blood. These receptors all stem from a woman older than 75 in good health.

This clonotype was seen at least ten times. This sequence joins TRBV3-1 and TRBJ2-1; D not resolved. Germline V gene data show CDR1 as LGHDT and CDR2 as YNNKEL (reference sequence). V dropped 0 bases and J dropped 8 bases, with 5 bases sitting between them. The CDR3 consists of 12 residues. The CDR3 nucleotides read TGTGCCAGCAGCCAAGATAGGTATGAGCAGTTCTTC. Translated, it gives CASSQDRYEQFF.

This clonotype occurred many times. This chain uses TRBV6-1 with TRBJ2-1, with no clear D. V lost 2 bases to trimming and J lost 2 bases, with 7 bases between them. Germline V CDR1 and CDR2: MNHNS, SASEGT. This CDR3 has 14 residues. Written as DNA, the CDR3 is TGTGCCAGCAGTGAACGTGGGCCCTACAATGAGCAGTTCTTC. Residues: CASSERGPYNEQFF.

The chain uses TRBV10-3 and TRBJ2-1, with 7 nucleotides matching TRBD2. The CDR3 totals 15 residues. V lost 0 bases, J lost 2 bases, and 1 base stayed unmatched. Germline lookup yields CDR1 ENHRY and CDR2 SYGVKD. The CDR3 region has the DNA TGTGCCATCAGTGAGTCGACTAGCCCCTACAATGAGCAGTTCTTC. It yields the protein CAISESTSPYNEQFF.

This clonotype was counted at least ten times. The chain links TRBV5-1 to TRBJ1-5, with D hard to call. Germline V CDR1 and CDR2: SGHRS, YFSETQ. The V and J ends lost 0 bases and 7 bases respectively, with 14 bases between them. The CDR3 is made up of 15 amino acids. The CDR3 DNA is TGCGCCAGCAGCTTGGCCCTCTCGGGGAACCAGCCCCAGCATTTT. Protein: CASSLALSGNQPQHF.

A note on this clonotype: A much more abundant neighbour one base away suggests this may be a read error. The chain has TRBV20-1 and TRBJ2-1; 7 bases line up with TRBD1. The V and J ends lost 3 bases and 0 bases, in that order; junction bases with no gene match: 11. Germline assignment: CDR1 DFQATT and CDR2 SNEGSKA (reference sequence). The CDR3 loop spans 17 amino acids. As DNA, the CDR3 is TGCAGTGCTAGCGCTAGACAGGGATCGGACTCCTACAATGAGCAGTTCTTC. Its protein product is CSASARQGSDSYNEQFF.

The sample holds many counts of this clonotype. The chain couples TRBV7-2 to TRBJ2-3, with TRBD2 as a possible D gene (6 bases). Trimming removed 1 base from V and 4 bases from J, with 12 bases in between. From germline, CDR1 is SGHTA and CDR2 FQGNSA. The CDR3 runs to 15 residues. This chain's CDR3 is CASSLDRPSADTQYF. The CDR3 region has the DNA TGTGCCAGCAGCTTAGATCGGCCTAGCGCAGATACGCAGTATTTT.

As for this clonotype: One base away lies a much larger clone, so this may be a sequencing read error. The chain couples TRBV2 to TRBJ2-7, with D possibly TRBD2 on 6 matching bases. V lost 5 bases and J 2 bases, leaving 19 bases between the germline ends. There are 16 residues in the CDR3. In germline, CDR1 is SNHLY, CDR2 FYNNEI. Written as DNA, the CDR3 is TGTGCCAGCAGTATCGGGACTCCCAGGAGCCCCTACGAGCAGTACTTC. Its protein product is CASSIGTPRSPYEQYF.

The chain combines TRBV2 with TRBJ1-4; D is uncertain. Germline V gene lookup returns CDR1 SNHLY and CDR2 FYNNEI. This CDR3 has 14 amino acids. V gave up 5 bases and J gave up 3 bases, with 10 bases separating them. The CDR3 DNA reads as TGTGCCAGCAGTTCGATTAGGGCTAATGAAAAACTGTTTTTT. Its protein product is CASSSIRANEKLFF.

There are a few counts of this clonotype. V is TRBV10-2 and J is TRBJ2-5; TRBD2 matches 7 bases. The closer fit of TRBJ2-7 to the DNA end suggests the J call may be wrong. CDR3 size: 15 residues. CDR1 and CDR2 from the germline V gene are WSHSY and SAAADI. The CDR3 sequence is CASSESGIAGDEQYF. Here the CDR3 DNA reads TGCGCCAGCAGTGAGTCGGGCATAGCGGGCGACGAGCAGTACTTC.

The CDR3 loop reads CASSLVQGVNQPQHF. CDR3 nucleotides: TGTGCCAGCAGCTTAGTACAGGGGGTGAATCAGCCCCAGCATTTT. V and J are TRBV7-8 and TRBJ1-5; 8 bases are shared with TRBD1. CDR3 size: 15 residues. Germline assignment: CDR1 SGHVS and CDR2 FQNEAQ. V shed 1 base, J shed 4 bases, and the junction held 3 bases outside the gene matches.

The genes are TRBV30 and TRBJ2-4, with a possible D match to TRBD2 (5 bases). Germline loops: CDR1 GTSNPN, CDR2 SVGIG (reference sequence). This CDR3 is built from 13 residues. V was shortened by 1 base and J by 13 bases, with 17 bases between the two germline ends. The CDR3 nucleotides are TGTGCCTGGAGTGAGGGCCCGCCGAGGGAGCAGTACTTC. It codes for CAWSEGPPREQYF.

The chain has TRBV10-3 and TRBJ2-3; 8 bases align to TRBD2. This CDR3 has 14 amino acids. Germline-derived CDR1 and CDR2 are ENHRY and SYGVKD. V trimming: 6 bases; J trimming: 2 bases; junction bases outside the gene matches: 4. CDR3 in DNA: TGTGCCATCAGGCGGGGGGCGGACACAGATACGCAGTATTTT. It codes for CAIRRGADTDTQYF.

This clonotype has at least ten counts. V usage is TRBV20-1 and J usage is TRBJ2-5, with D possibly TRBD2 on 6 matching bases. The CDR3 spans 13 residues. Germline V gives CDR1 DFQATT, CDR2 SNEGSKA (reference sequence). Trimming removed 1 base from V and 3 bases from J, with 9 bases in between. The chain's CDR3 is CSARAGVKETQYF. CDR3 sequence (DNA): TGCAGTGCTAGAGCGGGGGTAAAAGAGACCCAGTACTTC.

The chain couples TRBV11-3 to TRBJ2-6; the D is unclear. There are 11 residues in the CDR3. The ends were cut back, 2 bases at V and 11 bases at J, with 4 bases in the middle. The germline CDR1 and CDR2 sequences are SGHNT and YENEEA. The CDR3 DNA reads as TGTGCCAGCAGCTTATCTTACGTCCTGACTTTC. It is translated as CASSLSYVLTF.

This clonotype was detected a few times. J is TRBJ2-3 and V is TRBV29-1, with 11 bases lining up with TRBD2. This CDR3 has 16 amino acids. Germline CDR1 SQVTM, CDR2 ANQGSEA. V dropped 7 bases and J dropped 1; count of bases not matched to a gene: 10. This CDR3 is CSAVAGGRRGTDTQYF. The CDR3 DNA follows: TGCAGCGCCGTAGCGGGGGGGCGGAGGGGCACAGATACGCAGTATTTT.

A remark on this clonotype: It may be a read error: a sequence one base away is much more abundant. The chain carries TRBV4-1 and TRBJ2-1, with D unresolved. Looked up from germline, CDR1 is MGHRA and CDR2 is YSYEKL. This CDR3 is 16 amino acids long. Trimming removed 4 bases from V and 6 bases from J, with 19 bases in between. Here the CDR3 DNA reads TGCGCCAGCAGCCGAGAAGGTCCGTGGACCATCAATGAGCAGTTCTTC. Encoded protein: CASSREGPWTINEQFF.

Remarks on this clonotype: This may be a read error: a much more frequent sequence differs by one nucleotide. V usage is TRBV6-5 and J usage is TRBJ1-2, with D tentatively TRBD1 (5 bases). The CDR3 runs to 14 residues. Trimming shortened V by 5 bases and J by 10 bases, and 20 bases separated the two germline ends. Germline V CDR1 and CDR2: MNHEY, SVGAGI. In DNA, the CDR3 is TGTGCCAGCAGTCCCGATGACAGACGTGCGCCCTACACCTTC. It yields the protein CASSPDDRRAPYTF.

This clonotype was seen many times. This sequence joins TRBV20-1 and TRBJ2-1, with D perhaps TRBD1 (6 bases). V gave up 3 bases and J gave up 9 bases, with 18 bases separating them. CDR1 is DFQATT, CDR2 SNEGSKA, per germline (reference sequence). The CDR3 sequence is 14 residues long. The CDR3 DNA is TGCAGTGCTAGCATGAGGGGGAGTTGGGGTGAGCAGTTCTTC. Its translation: CSASMRGSWGEQFF.

This clonotype showed up many times. The V call is TRBV6-2 or TRBV6-3, the J call TRBJ2-7, with 8 bases identical to TRBD1. Unmatched junction bases numbered 6, after V lost 6 bases and J lost 2 bases. Germline V gives CDR1 MNHEY, CDR2 SVGEGT. The CDR3 runs to 14 residues. Here the CDR3 DNA reads TGTGCCAGCAGAAAAGGACAGGGTCCCTACGAGCAGTACTTC. The encoded protein is CASRKGQGPYEQYF.